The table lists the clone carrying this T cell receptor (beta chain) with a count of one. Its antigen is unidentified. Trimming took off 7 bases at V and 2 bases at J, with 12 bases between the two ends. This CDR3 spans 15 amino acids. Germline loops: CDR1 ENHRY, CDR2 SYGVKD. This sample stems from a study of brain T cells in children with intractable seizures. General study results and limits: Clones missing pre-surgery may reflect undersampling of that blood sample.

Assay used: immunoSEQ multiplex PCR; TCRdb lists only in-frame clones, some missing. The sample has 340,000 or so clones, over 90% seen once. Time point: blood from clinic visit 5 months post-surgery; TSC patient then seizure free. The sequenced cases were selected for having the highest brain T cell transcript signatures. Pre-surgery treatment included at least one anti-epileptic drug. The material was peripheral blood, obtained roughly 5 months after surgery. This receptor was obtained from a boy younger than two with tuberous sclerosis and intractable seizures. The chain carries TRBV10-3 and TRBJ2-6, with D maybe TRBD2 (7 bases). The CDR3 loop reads CAINGGGAGANVLTF. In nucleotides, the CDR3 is TGTGCCATCAATGGGGGGGGCGCTGGGGCCAACGTCCTGACTTTC.